This T cell receptor (beta chain) was identified in a study of T cell responses to AZD1222 COVID-19 vaccine. Study results and caveats: Most donors were white British, females outnumbered males, and clonal diversity was possibly underestimated. Sampling captured repertoires only after the peak T cell response. The CD4 TCRs associated with vaccination extended across spike and predominated at 160-218 and 743-854.

CDR1 SGHAT and CDR2 FQDESV come from the germline V gene (reference sequence). The germline V and J ends were trimmed by 3 bases and 6 bases, with 8 bases remaining between them. CDR3 length equals 13 residues. Regarding this clone: What it recognizes is unknown.

The analysis combined second doses at about 4 or about 12 weeks. Profiled with immunoSEQ multiplex PCR; TCRdb holds only in-frame clones, not every one. The data show 110,000 or so clones, about 91% seen once. This TCR derives from an adult who received the AZD1222 COVID-19 vaccine. This chain connects TRBV11-1 to TRBJ2-2; no firm D call. The sequencing used peripheral blood, collected 28 days after the second AZD1222 dose. DNA of the CDR3: TGTGCCAGCAGCTTGGACCGGTCCGGGGAGCTGTTTTTT. This codes for CASSLDRSGELFF.